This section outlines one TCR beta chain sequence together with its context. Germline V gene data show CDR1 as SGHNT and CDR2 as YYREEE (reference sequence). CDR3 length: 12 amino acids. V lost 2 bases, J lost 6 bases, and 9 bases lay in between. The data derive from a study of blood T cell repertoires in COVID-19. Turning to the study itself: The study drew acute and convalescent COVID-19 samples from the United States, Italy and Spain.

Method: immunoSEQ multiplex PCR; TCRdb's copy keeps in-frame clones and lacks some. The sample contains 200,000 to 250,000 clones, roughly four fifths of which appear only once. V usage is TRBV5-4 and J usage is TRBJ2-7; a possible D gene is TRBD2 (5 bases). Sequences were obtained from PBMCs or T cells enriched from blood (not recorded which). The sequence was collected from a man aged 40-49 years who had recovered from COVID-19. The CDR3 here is CASSLWTGEQYF. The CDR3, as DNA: TGTGCCAGCAGCTTATGGACTGGCGAGCAGTACTTC.